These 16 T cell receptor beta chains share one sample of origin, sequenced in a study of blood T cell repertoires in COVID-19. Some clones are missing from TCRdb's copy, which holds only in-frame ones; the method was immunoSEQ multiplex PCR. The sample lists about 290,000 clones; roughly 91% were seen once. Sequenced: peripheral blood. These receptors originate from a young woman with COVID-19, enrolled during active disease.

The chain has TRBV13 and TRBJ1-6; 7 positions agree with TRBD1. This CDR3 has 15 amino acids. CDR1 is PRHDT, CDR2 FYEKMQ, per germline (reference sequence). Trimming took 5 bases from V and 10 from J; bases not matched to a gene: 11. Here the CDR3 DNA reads TGTGCCAGCAGCCTGCGGGAAGGGGGCACATCACCCCTCCACTTT. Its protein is CASSLREGGTSPLHF.

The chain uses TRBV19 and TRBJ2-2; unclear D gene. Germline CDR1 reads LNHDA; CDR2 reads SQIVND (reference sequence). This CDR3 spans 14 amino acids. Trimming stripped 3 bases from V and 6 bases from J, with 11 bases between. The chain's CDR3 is CASSIPRSPGELFF. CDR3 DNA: TGTGCCAGTAGTATCCCTAGGTCGCCCGGGGAGCTGTTTTTT. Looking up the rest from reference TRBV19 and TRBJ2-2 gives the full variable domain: DGGITQSPKYLFRKEGQNVTLSCEQNLNHDAMYWYRQDPGQGLRLIYYSQIVNDFQKGDIAEGYSVSREKKESFPLTVTSAQKNPTAFYLCASSIPRSPGELFFGEGSRLTVL.

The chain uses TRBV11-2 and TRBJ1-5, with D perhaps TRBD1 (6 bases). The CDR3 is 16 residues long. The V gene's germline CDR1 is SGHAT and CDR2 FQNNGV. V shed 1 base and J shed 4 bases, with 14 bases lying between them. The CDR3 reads CASSLGQAGPNQPQHF. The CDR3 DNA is TGTGCCAGCAGCTTAGGACAGGCAGGGCCAAATCAGCCCCAGCATTTT.

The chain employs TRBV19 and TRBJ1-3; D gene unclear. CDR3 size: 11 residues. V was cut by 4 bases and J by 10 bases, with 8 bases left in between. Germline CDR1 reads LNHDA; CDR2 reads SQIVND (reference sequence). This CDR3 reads CASSNPGTIYF. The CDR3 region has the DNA TGTGCCAGTAGTAATCCGGGTACCATATATTTT.

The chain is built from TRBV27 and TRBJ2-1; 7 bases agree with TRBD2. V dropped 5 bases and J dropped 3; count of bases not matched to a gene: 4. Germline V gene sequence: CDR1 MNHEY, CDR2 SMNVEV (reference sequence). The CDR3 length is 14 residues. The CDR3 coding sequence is TGTGCCAGCAGTCCCGGGGGGTTCTACAATGAGCAGTTCTTC. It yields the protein CASSPGGFYNEQFF.

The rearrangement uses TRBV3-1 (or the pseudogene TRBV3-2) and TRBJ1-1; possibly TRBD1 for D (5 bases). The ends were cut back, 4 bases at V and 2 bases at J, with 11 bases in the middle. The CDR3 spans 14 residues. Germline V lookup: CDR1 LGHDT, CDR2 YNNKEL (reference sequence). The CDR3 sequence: CASSPRQINTEAFF. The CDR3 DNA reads TGTGCCAGCAGCCCCCGACAGATTAACACTGAAGCTTTCTTT.

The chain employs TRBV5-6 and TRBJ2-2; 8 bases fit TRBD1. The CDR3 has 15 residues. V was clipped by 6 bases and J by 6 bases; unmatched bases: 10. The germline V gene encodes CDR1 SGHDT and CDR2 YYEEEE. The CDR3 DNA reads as TGTGCCAGCAACCTAGACAGGGGAACGGCCGGGGAGCTGTTTTTT. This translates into CASNLDRGTAGELFF.

The CDR3 DNA reads as TGTGCCAGTAGTATCCCGGGACAGGATAGCAATCAGCCCCAGCATTTT. Its protein is CASSIPGQDSNQPQHF. This chain uses TRBV19 with TRBJ1-5; TRBD1 aligns across 8 bases. The germline V gene encodes CDR1 LNHDA and CDR2 SQIVND (reference sequence). This CDR3 is 16 amino acids long. V lost 3 bases and J lost 0; bases outside the gene matches: 4.

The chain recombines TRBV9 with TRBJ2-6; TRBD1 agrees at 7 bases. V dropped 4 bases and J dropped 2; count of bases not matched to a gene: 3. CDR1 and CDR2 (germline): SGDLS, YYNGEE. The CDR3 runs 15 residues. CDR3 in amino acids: CASSQTGAGANVLTF. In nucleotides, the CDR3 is TGTGCCAGCAGCCAAACAGGGGCTGGGGCCAACGTCCTGACTTTC.

The CDR3 is CASSDSGGSLNTEAFF. The CDR3 bases are TGTGCCAGCAGTGACTCGGGTGGGAGTTTGAACACTGAAGCTTTCTTT. The rearrangement links TRBV6-4 to TRBJ1-1; D ambiguous. Looked up from germline, CDR1 is MRHNA and CDR2 is SNTAGT. This CDR3 spans 16 amino acids. V lost 0 bases to trimming and J lost 0 bases, with 11 bases between them.

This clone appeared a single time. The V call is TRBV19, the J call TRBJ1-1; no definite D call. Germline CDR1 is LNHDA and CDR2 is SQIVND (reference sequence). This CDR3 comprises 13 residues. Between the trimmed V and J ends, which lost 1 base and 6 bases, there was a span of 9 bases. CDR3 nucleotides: TGTGCCAGTAGTATAGTCGCGGCCGCTGAAGCTTTCTTT. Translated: CASSIVAAAEAFF.

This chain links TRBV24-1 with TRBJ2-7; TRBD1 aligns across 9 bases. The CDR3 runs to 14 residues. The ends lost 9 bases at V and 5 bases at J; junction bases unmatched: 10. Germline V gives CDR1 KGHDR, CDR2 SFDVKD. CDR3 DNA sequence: TGTGCCACCCGGGCGGGACAGGGAGTTGACGAGCAGTACTTC. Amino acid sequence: CATRAGQGVDEQYF.

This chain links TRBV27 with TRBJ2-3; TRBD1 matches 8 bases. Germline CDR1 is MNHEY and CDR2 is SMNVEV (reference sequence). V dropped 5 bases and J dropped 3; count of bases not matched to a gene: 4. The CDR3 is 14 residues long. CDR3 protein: CASSDRGITDTQYF. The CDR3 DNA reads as TGTGCCAGCAGTGACAGGGGAATAACAGATACGCAGTATTTT.

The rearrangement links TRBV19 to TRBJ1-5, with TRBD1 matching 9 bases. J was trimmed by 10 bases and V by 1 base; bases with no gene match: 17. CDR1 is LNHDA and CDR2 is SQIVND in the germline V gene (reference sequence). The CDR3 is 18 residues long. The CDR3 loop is CASSIGFGGGTGINPQHF. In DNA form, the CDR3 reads TGTGCCAGTAGTATAGGTTTTGGTGGAGGGACAGGGATAAACCCCCAGCATTTT.

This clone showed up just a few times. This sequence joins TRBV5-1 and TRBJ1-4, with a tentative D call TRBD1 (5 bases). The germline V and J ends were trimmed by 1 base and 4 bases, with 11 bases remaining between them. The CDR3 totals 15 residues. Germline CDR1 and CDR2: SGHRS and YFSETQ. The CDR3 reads CASSLMGQGNEKLFF. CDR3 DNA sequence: TGCGCCAGCAGCTTGATGGGCCAGGGTAATGAAAAACTGTTTTTT.

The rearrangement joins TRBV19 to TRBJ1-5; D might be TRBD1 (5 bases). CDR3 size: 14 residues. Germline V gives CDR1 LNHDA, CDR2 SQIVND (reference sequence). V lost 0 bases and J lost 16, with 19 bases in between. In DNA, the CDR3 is TGTGCCAGTAGTATAGATCTGGGGGGACGGAAGGTACATTTT. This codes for CASSIDLGGRKVHF.